The source of this T cell receptor (beta chain) is a study of control samples from healthy donors and cancer patients. Assay: immunoSEQ multiplex PCR; the TCRdb copy retains only in-frame clones and omits some. The sample has 100,000 to 150,000 clones, 92% seen once; the top ten hold less than 6%. This CDR3 contains 13 residues. Germline V gives CDR1 KGHDR, CDR2 SFDVKD. V was clipped by 9 bases and J by 4 bases, with 12 bases between them. The chain employs TRBV24-1 and TRBJ2-1, with D unresolved. This sequence was found in a young man in good health. Sequencing was done on a sample of blood. DNA for the CDR3: TGTGCCACCTCTCTAGGAGAGTACAATGAGCAGTTCTTC. It translates to CATSLGEYNEQFF.